This TCR beta chain originates from a study of blood T cells in healthy people across ages. Study results and caveats: Older individuals had lower TCR beta diversity per million T cells (the decline was roughly linear). Naive CD4+ cells and diversity were both higher in long-lived donors than in aged donors.

For this clonotype: Its antigen is unidentified.

Through a sample-barcoded 5' primer and a J-beta primer mix, a second PCR was run for roughly 6 to 11 cycles. From the 5' RACE reads, TCRdb called clonotypes with MiXCR, one entry per CDR3 protein. Of around 1,600,000 distinct CDR3 sequences detected, about 45% appear once; the ten largest clones hold 4%. The amount of total RNA extracted per sample was at least 6 micrograms. Germline V CDR1 and CDR2: SGDLS, YYNGEE. V lost 1 base and J lost 7, with 11 bases in between. The CDR3 loop spans 14 amino acids. The TCR originated in a woman aged 18-35 years in good health. The source material was blood. V is TRBV9 and J is TRBJ2-2, with a tentative D call TRBD1 (6 bases). CDR3: CASSVLQGNGELFF. The DNA of the CDR3 is TGTGCCAGCAGCGTACTACAGGGCAACGGGGAGCTGTTTTTT.